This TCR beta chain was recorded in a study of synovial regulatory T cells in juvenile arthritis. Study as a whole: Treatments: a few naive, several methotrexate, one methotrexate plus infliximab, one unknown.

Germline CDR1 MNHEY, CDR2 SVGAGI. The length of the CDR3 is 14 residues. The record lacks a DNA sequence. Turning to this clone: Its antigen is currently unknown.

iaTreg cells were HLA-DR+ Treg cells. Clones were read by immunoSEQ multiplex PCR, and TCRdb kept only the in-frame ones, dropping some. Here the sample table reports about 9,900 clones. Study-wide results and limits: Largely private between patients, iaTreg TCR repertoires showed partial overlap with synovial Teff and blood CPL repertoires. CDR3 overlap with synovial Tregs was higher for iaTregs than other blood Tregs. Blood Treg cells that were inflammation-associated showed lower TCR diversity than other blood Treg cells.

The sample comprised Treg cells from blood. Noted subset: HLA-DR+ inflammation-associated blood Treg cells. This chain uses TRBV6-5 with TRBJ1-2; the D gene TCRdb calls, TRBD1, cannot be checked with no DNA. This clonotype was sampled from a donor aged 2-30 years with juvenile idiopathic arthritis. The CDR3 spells CASSLGAPSYGYTF.